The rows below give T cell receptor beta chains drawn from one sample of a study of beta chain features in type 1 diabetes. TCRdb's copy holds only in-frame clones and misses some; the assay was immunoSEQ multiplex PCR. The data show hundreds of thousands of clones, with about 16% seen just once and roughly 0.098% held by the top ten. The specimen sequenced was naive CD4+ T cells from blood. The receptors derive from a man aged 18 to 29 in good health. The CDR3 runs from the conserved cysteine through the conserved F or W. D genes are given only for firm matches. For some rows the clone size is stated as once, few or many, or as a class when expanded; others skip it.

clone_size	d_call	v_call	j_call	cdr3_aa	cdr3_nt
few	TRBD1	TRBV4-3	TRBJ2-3	CASRRGQGTTDTQYF	TGCGCCAGCAGAAGAGGACAGGGGACTACAGATACGCAGTATTTT
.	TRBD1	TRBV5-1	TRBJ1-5	CASSRTGVGNQPQHF	TGCGCCAGCAGCCGGACAGGGGTCGGCAATCAGCCCCAGCATTTT
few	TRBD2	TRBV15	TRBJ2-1	CATSRRTSGVMSSYNEQFF	TGTGCCACCAGCCGTCGGACTAGCGGGGTAATGAGCTCCTACAATGAGCAGTTCTTC
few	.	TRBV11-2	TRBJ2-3	CASRSLDVGTQYF	TGTGCCAGCAGATCCCTGGACGTTGGTACGCAGTATTTT
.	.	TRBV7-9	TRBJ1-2	CASSPGPSVYGYTF	TGTGCCAGCAGCCCGGGCCCCTCGGTCTATGGCTACACCTTC
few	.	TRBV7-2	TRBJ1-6	CASSFTGTLGPLHF	TGTGCCAGCAGCTTCACTGGGACACTAGGACCCCTCCACTTT
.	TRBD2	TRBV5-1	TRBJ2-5	CASSLAGFQETQYF	TGCGCCAGCAGCCTAGCGGGGTTCCAAGAGACCCAGTACTTC
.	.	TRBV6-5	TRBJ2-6	CASSYRGTGANVLTF	TGTGCCAGCAGTTACAGGGGAACTGGGGCCAACGTCCTGACTTTC
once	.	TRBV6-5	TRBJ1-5	CASRETVNSNQPQHF	TGTGCCAGCAGGGAGACAGTAAATAGCAATCAGCCCCAGCATTTT
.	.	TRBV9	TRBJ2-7	CASSVGLGSLAYEQYF	TGTGCCAGCAGCGTAGGGCTGGGGAGCTTAGCCTACGAGCAGTACTTC
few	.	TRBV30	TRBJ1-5	CAWSPTGTRQGGPQHF	TGTGCCTGGAGTCCCACTGGGACACGCCAAGGTGGGCCCCAGCATTTT
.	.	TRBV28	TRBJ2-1	CASSSRQGGDEQFF	TGTGCCAGCAGTTCCCGACAGGGCGGGGATGAGCAGTTCTTC
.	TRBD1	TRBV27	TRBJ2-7	CASSLSEGQGISSYEQYF	TGTGCCAGCAGTTTATCGGAGGGACAGGGGATCAGCTCCTACGAGCAGTACTTC
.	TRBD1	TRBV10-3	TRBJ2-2	CAISGQGARKTGELFF	TGTGCCATCAGTGGACAGGGGGCGCGGAAGACCGGGGAGCTGTTTTTT
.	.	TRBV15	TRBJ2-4	CATSRGVTLRDAKNIQYF	TGTGCCACCAGCAGGGGAGTGACGCTTCGAGACGCCAAAAACATTCAGTACTTC
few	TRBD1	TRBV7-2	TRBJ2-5	CASSQQPIGQGRETQYF	TGTGCCAGCAGCCAGCAACCGATCGGACAGGGTAGGGAGACCCAGTACTTC
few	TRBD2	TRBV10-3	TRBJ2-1	CAISERTSEVTSEQFF	TGTGCCATCAGTGAGAGAACTAGCGAGGTAACAAGTGAGCAGTTCTTC
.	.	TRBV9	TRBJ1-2	CASSVDGPRGGYTF	TGTGCCAGCAGCGTAGATGGTCCCCGGGGTGGTTACACCTTC
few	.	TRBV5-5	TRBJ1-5	CASSLILQVWGNQPQHF	TGTGCCAGCAGCCTCATTTTACAGGTCTGGGGCAATCAGCCCCAGCATTTT
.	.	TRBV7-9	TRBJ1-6	CASDYSFSDSPLHF	TGTGCCAGCGACTACAGTTTTTCGGATTCACCCCTCCACTTT
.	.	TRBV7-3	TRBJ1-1	CASSLLAPPQGEAFF	TGTGCCAGCAGCTTATTGGCTCCACCACAGGGTGAAGCTTTCTTT
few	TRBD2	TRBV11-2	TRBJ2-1	CASSSNLAGGFDEQFF	TGTGCCAGCAGCTCAAACCTAGCGGGGGGGTTCGATGAGCAGTTCTTC
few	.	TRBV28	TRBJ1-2	CASSLAGTQGYTF	TGTGCCAGCAGTTTAGCTGGGACGCAGGGCTACACCTTC
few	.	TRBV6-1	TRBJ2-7	CASSEWNEQYF	TGTGCCAGCAGTGAATGGAACGAGCAGTACTTC
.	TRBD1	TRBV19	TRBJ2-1	CASSIPTGAYNEQFF	TGTGCCAGTAGTATTCCGACAGGGGCTTACAATGAGCAGTTCTTC
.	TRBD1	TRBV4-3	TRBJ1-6	CASSQQGQAVLDSPLHF	TGCGCCAGCAGCCAACAGGGACAGGCCGTTTTGGATTCACCCCTCCACTTT
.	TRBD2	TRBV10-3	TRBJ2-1	CAISPAKREDNEQFF	TGTGCCATCAGTCCCGCGAAGCGGGAAGATAATGAGCAGTTCTTC
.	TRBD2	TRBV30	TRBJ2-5	CAWSLWGASSGSPETQYF	TGTGCCTGGAGTTTATGGGGGGCTTCGAGCGGGAGCCCAGAGACCCAGTACTTC
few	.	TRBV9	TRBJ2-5	CASSVALGAWEQYF	TGTGCCAGCAGCGTAGCTCTTGGGGCATGGGAGCAGTACTTC
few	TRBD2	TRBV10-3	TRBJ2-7	CAIRTSGREPYEQYF	TGTGCCATCCGGACTAGCGGGAGGGAGCCCTACGAGCAGTACTTC
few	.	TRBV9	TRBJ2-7	CASSPTRSSYEQYF	TGTGCCAGCAGCCCAACTCGTAGCTCCTACGAGCAGTACTTC
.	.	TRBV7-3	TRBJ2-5	CASSLTSGETQYF	TGTGCCAGCAGCTTAACGTCCGGGGAGACCCAGTACTTC
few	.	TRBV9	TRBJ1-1	CASSIIQGSGTEAFF	TGTGCCAGCAGCATCATACAGGGATCGGGCACTGAAGCTTTCTTT
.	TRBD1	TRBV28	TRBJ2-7	CASSFPPPGTGESYEQYF	TGTGCCAGCAGTTTCCCCCCCCCTGGGACAGGGGAGAGCTACGAGCAGTACTTC
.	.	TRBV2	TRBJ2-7	CASSTRDFLGQYF	TGTGCCAGCAGTACGCGAGACTTCCTCGGGCAGTACTTC
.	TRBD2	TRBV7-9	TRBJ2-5	CASSRLAGGRETQYF	TGTGCCAGCAGCCGTCTAGCGGGGGGTCGGGAGACCCAGTACTTC
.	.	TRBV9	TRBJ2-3	CASSVAPAGRTDTQYF	TGTGCCAGCAGCGTCGCCCCTGCGGGTCGCACAGATACGCAGTATTTT
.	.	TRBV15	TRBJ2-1	CATSSQPLDNEQFF	TGTGCCACCAGCAGTCAACCCTTGGACAATGAGCAGTTCTTC
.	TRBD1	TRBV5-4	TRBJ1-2	CASSGQGAYGYTF	TGTGCCAGCAGTGGACAGGGGGCGTATGGCTACACCTTC
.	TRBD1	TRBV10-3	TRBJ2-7	CAIRMDRGFSYEQYF	TGTGCCATCAGGATGGACAGGGGTTTCTCCTACGAGCAGTACTTC
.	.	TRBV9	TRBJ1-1	CASSAFLRDTEAFF	TGTGCCAGCAGCGCGTTCCTACGGGACACTGAAGCTTTCTTT
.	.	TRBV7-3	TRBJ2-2	CASSTKNTGELFF	TGTGCCAGCAGCACCAAAAACACCGGGGAGCTGTTTTTT
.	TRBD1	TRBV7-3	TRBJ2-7	CASSFGQGASYEQYF	TGTGCCAGCAGCTTTGGGCAGGGGGCTTCCTACGAGCAGTACTTC
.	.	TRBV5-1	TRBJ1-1	CASSFAGPPNTEAFF	TGCGCCAGCAGCTTCGCGGGACCCCCGAACACTGAAGCTTTCTTT
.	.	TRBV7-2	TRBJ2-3	CASRNRDIHGGTDTQYF	TGTGCCAGCAGGAACCGGGACATTCATGGTGGGACAGATACGCAGTATTTT
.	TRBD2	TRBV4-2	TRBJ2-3	CASSPLAGVGMSTDTQYF	TGTGCCAGCAGCCCCTTAGCGGGGGTAGGTATGAGCACAGATACGCAGTATTTT
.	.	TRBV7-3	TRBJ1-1	CASSLLGLEAEAFF	TGTGCCAGCAGCTTACTGGGACTGGAGGCTGAAGCTTTCTTT
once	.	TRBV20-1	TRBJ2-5	CSARGQETQYF	TGCAGTGCTAGAGGCCAAGAGACCCAGTACTTC
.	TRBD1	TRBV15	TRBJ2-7	CATSSRQGAFEQYF	TGTGCCACCAGCAGTCGACAGGGGGCCTTCGAGCAGTACTTC
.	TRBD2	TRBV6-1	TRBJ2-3	CASSERLAGGGTDTQYF	TGTGCCAGCAGTGAAAGACTAGCGGGAGGGGGCACAGATACGCAGTATTTT
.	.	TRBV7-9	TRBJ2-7	CASSFGNSYEQYF	TGTGCCAGCAGCTTCGGGAACTCCTACGAGCAGTACTTC